This is a list of T cell receptor beta chains from one sample in a study of regulatory T cells in long-lasting Graves disease. From the multiplex PCR reads, TCRdb called clonotypes with MiXCR, one entry per CDR3 protein. This repertoire shows 550,000 to 600,000 distinct CDR3 sequences, roughly 16% found once; its top ten account for 12%. These data also featured in a second study, about T cells in Graves' hyperthyroidism and ophthalmopathy.

Sample: peripheral blood mononuclear cells (PBMCs), taken at new diagnosis, from a patient treated with antithyroid drugs. These TCRs come from a man aged 18 to 30 with Graves disease. The CDR3 runs from the conserved cysteine through the conserved F or W. Each record gives: CDR3 protein, CDR3 DNA, V gene, D gene, clone size, J gene. The D gene is left open where the match is weak. Expanded clones are given a class, and other clones once, few, many or no size at all.

CDR3 protein: CASSPSEEQYF
CDR3 DNA: TGTGCCAGCAGCCCATCGGAAGAGCAGTACTTC
V gene: TRBV6-1
D gene: NA
clone size: many
J gene: TRBJ2-7

CDR3 protein: CASSSGGMGTEAFF
CDR3 DNA: TGTGCCAGTAGTTCCGGAGGGATGGGCACTGAAGCTTTCTTT
V gene: TRBV19
D gene: NA
clone size: few
J gene: TRBJ1-1

CDR3 protein: CSARSRDAGNTIYF
CDR3 DNA: TGCAGTGCTAGATCCAGGGACGCTGGAAACACCATATATTTT
V gene: TRBV20-1
D gene: NA
clone size: many
J gene: TRBJ1-3

CDR3 protein: CASSQVAGGSYEQYF
CDR3 DNA: NA
V gene: TRBV4-1
D gene: NA
clone size: NA
J gene: TRBJ2-7

CDR3 protein: CASSLEPGGRETQYF
CDR3 DNA: TGTGCCAGCAGCTTGGAACCTGGGGGTCGTGAGACCCAGTACTTC
V gene: TRBV5-5
D gene: NA
clone size: NA
J gene: TRBJ2-5

CDR3 protein: CASTISGSGDEQFF
CDR3 DNA: TGTGCCAGCACCATTAGCGGGAGCGGGGATGAGCAGTTCTTC
V gene: TRBV27
D gene: TRBD2
clone size: many
J gene: TRBJ2-1

CDR3 protein: CASSVTSGGYNEQFF
CDR3 DNA: TGTGCCAGCAGTGTGACTAGCGGGGGGTACAATGAGCAGTTCTTC
V gene: TRBV6-1
D gene: TRBD2
clone size: few
J gene: TRBJ2-1

CDR3 protein: CALTGHGYTF
CDR3 DNA: TGTGCCTTGACAGGGCATGGCTACACCTTC
V gene: TRBV30
D gene: TRBD1
clone size: many
J gene: TRBJ1-2

CDR3 protein: CASSYLAGKVLNEQFF
CDR3 DNA: TGTGCCAGCAGTTACCTAGCGGGAAAGGTTTTGAATGAGCAGTTCTTC
V gene: TRBV11-2
D gene: TRBD2
clone size: few
J gene: TRBJ2-1

CDR3 protein: CASSCAGVDETQYF
CDR3 DNA: TGTGCCAGCAGCTGTGCAGGGGTCGACGAGACCCAGTACTTC
V gene: TRBV5-6
D gene: NA
clone size: many
J gene: TRBJ2-5

CDR3 protein: CASSPTSGEGSYNEQFF
CDR3 DNA: TGTGCCAGCAGCCCCACTAGCGGCGAAGGCTCCTACAATGAGCAGTTCTTC
V gene: TRBV7-3
D gene: TRBD2
clone size: few
J gene: TRBJ2-1

CDR3 protein: CASRGAQTGELFF
CDR3 DNA: TGTGCCAGCCGGGGGGCGCAAACCGGGGAGCTGTTTTTT
V gene: TRBV28
D gene: NA
clone size: many
J gene: TRBJ2-2

CDR3 protein: CASSLAPADTQYF
CDR3 DNA: TGCGCCAGCAGCTTGGCCCCTGCGGATACGCAGTATTTT
V gene: TRBV5-1
D gene: NA
clone size: once
J gene: TRBJ2-3

CDR3 protein: CASSLSGQGVLGQYF
CDR3 DNA: TGTGCCAGCAGTTTATCGGGACAGGGGGTTTTAGGGCAGTACTTC
V gene: TRBV28
D gene: TRBD1
clone size: many
J gene: TRBJ2-7

CDR3 protein: CSARDISGRQYSTEAFF
CDR3 DNA: TGCAGTGCTAGAGATATTAGTGGGAGACAGTATAGCACTGAAGCTTTCTTT
V gene: TRBV20-1
D gene: NA
clone size: NA
J gene: TRBJ1-1

CDR3 protein: CASSPWGVGTDTQYF
CDR3 DNA: TGTGCCAGCAGTCCGTGGGGTGTAGGGACAGATACGCAGTATTTT
V gene: TRBV12-3/TRBV12-4
D gene: NA
clone size: many
J gene: TRBJ2-3